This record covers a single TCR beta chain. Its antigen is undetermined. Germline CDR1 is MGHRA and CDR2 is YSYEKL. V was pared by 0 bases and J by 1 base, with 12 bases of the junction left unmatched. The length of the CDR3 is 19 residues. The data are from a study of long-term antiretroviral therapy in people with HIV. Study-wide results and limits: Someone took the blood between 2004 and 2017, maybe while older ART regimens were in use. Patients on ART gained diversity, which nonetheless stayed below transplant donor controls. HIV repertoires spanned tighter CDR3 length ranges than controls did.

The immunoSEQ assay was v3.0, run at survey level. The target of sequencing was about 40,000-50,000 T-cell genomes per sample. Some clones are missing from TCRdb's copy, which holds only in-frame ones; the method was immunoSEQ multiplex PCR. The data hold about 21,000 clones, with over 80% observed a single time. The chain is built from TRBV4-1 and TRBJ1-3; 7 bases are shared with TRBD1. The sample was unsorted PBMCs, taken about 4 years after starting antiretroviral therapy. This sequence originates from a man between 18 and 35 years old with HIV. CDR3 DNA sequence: TGCGCCAGCAGCCAAGATACCCGACAGGGAACCATTTCTGGAAACACCATATATTTT. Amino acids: CASSQDTRQGTISGNTIYF.